The 9 T cell receptor beta chains below were found in one sample sequenced in a study of shared clonotypes between healthy human individuals. Clones were sequenced by immunoSEQ multiplex PCR, and TCRdb holds only the in-frame ones, with some missing. Here the sample spans millions of clones, 90% to 95% being singletons. The specimen sequenced was naive CD4+ T cells sorted from blood. Subset of the sample: CD45RA+ positively selected. The source is a man between 18 and 35 years old in good health.

In nucleotides, the CDR3 is TGTGCCAGCTCACCGGGACTAGCGGTATTCAATGAGCAGTTCTTC. Translating it yields CASSPGLAVFNEQFF. The chain is built from TRBV18 and TRBJ2-1, with 11 nucleotides matching TRBD2. After removal of 3 bases from V and 6 bases from J, the junction contained 4 bases not matched to a gene. CDR3 size: 15 residues. In germline, CDR1 is KGHSH, CDR2 LQKENI.

The chain links TRBV5-1 to TRBJ2-1; D is unclear. This CDR3 is built from 11 residues. Germline CDR1 and CDR2: SGHRS and YFSETQ. Deletions cut 2 bases from V and 7 bases from J, with 4 bases between. CDR3 protein: CASSFQNEQFF. In DNA form, the CDR3 reads TGCGCCAGCAGCTTCCAAAATGAGCAGTTCTTC.

The V gene is TRBV5-4, the J gene TRBJ2-2; 8 bases fit TRBD1. Losses at the gene ends were 5 bases for V and 6 bases for J; bases not matched to a gene: 3. The length of the CDR3 is 13 residues. Looked up from germline, CDR1 is SGHNT and CDR2 is YYREEE (reference sequence). In nucleotides, the CDR3 is TGTGCCAGCAGACAGACAGGGGCCGGGGAGCTGTTTTTT. This sequence encodes CASRQTGAGELFF.

This chain connects TRBV5-1 to TRBJ2-5; D is uncertain. From germline, CDR1 is SGHRS and CDR2 YFSETQ. Trimming stripped 1 base from V and 5 bases from J, with 9 bases between. The CDR3 totals 13 residues. The CDR3 DNA reads as TGCGCCAGCAGCTTGTTTGAGGTGGAGACCCAGTACTTC. It codes for CASSLFEVETQYF.

V gene TRBV30 combines with J gene TRBJ1-4, with TRBD1 matching over 10 bases. The germline V gene has CDR1 GTSNPN and CDR2 SVGIG (reference sequence). V lost 2 bases and J lost 2; bases outside the gene matches: 5. CDR3 length: 16 residues. This CDR3 is CAWSPDRGLTNEKLFF. Written as DNA, the CDR3 is TGTGCCTGGAGTCCTGACAGGGGGCTCACTAATGAAAAACTGTTTTTT.

This clone was seen only once. V gene TRBV11-2 combines with J gene TRBJ2-7; TRBD1 matches at 9 bases. V gave up 1 base and J gave up 6 bases; unmatched junction bases: 7. CDR1 SGHAT and CDR2 FQNNGV come from the germline V gene. The CDR3 is made up of 15 amino acids. CDR3 coding DNA: TGTGCCAGCAGCTTAGGGACAGGGGTTTTCAGCGAGCAGTACTTC. Amino acid sequence: CASSLGTGVFSEQYF. Combining the CDR3 with reference TRBV11-2 and TRBJ2-7 gives the whole variable domain EAGVAQSPRYKIIEKRQSVAFWCNPISGHATLYWYQQILGQGPKLLIQFQNNGVVDDSQLPKDRFSAERLKGVDSTLKIQPAKLEDSAVYLCASSLGTGVFSEQYFGPGTRLTVT.

This sequence joins TRBV18 and TRBJ1-5; possible D gene TRBD1, 5 bases. The CDR3 loop spans 13 amino acids. The germline gives CDR1 KGHSH, CDR2 LQKENI. V shed 3 bases and J shed 9 bases, with 12 bases lying between them. The CDR3 is CASSPGDGRPQHF. The CDR3 nucleotides read TGTGCCAGCTCACCCGGGGACGGACGGCCCCAGCATTTT.

This clone was counted once. The V call is TRBV18, the J call TRBJ2-7; 15 bases agree with TRBD2. With V trimmed by 3 bases and J by 2 bases, 14 bases remained unmatched. The CDR3 contains 20 residues. Germline values: CDR1 KGHSH, CDR2 LQKENI. Here the CDR3 DNA reads TGTGCCAGCTCACCGCGGACTAGCGGGAGGGCCGGAAGCCGTACCTACGAGCAGTACTTC. Its protein product is CASSPRTSGRAGSRTYEQYF.

CDR3 protein: CASSFGLAGVVRGTDTQYF. In nucleotides, the CDR3 is TGCGCCAGCAGCTTCGGACTAGCGGGAGTAGTACGAGGCACAGATACGCAGTATTTT. The J gene is TRBJ2-3, the V gene TRBV5-1, with 13 bases aligning to TRBD2. The CDR3 loop spans 19 amino acids. Trimming removed 2 bases from V and 1 base from J; junction bases left unmatched: 10. The V gene's germline CDR1 is SGHRS and CDR2 YFSETQ.